This T cell receptor beta chain stems from a study of cytomegalovirus exposure and HLA in healthy donors. Primers included in the PCR were 60 Vbeta and 13 Jbeta primers. Using immunoSEQ multiplex PCR, the repertoire was profiled, and TCRdb retains in-frame clones only, with some absent. The sample contains around 170,000 clones, over 70% of which appear only once. There are 14 residues in the CDR3. V dropped 7 bases and J dropped 1; count of bases not matched to a gene: 4. Germline CDR1 LNHDA, CDR2 SQIVND (reference sequence). The clonotype originates from a man in his forties or fifties in good health and CMV-seronegative. Sequencing was carried out using PBMCs. The rearrangement links TRBV19 to TRBJ2-7; 10 nucleotides align to TRBD1. The CDR3 bases are TGTGCCAGTACCGGGACAGGGGCTTCCTACGAGCAGTACTTC. Translation: CASTGTGASYEQYF.